This TCR beta chain came from a study of blood T cell repertoires in COVID-19. About the study: The United States, Italy and Spain provided the acute and convalescent COVID-19 samples. The cDNA or gDNA used as material had been derived from T cells, B-cell-depleted T cells, or PBMCs.

Original handling: For nucleated cells, counts were estimated from reference gene primer amplification. Sequencing was performed with immunoSEQ multiplex PCR; in TCRdb, only in-frame clones are kept and a portion is missing. V and J calls and clone size are given by that table; D and trimming were obtained from the DNA. The sample contains about 110,000 clones, more than 75% of which appear only once. This clone was found a few times. This CDR3 comprises 14 residues. V lost 6 bases, J lost 6 bases, and 14 bases lay in between. CDR1 LNHDA and CDR2 SQIVND come from the germline V gene (reference sequence).

This rearrangement joins TRBV19 to TRBJ1-4, with TRBD1 as a possible D gene (6 bases). Sequences were obtained from peripheral blood. This clonotype was obtained from a middle-aged man with acute or convalescent COVID-19. CDR3 in amino acids: CASRRGLPDEKLFF. The CDR3 nucleotides read TGTGCCAGTAGGAGGGGGTTACCGGATGAAAAACTGTTTTTT.